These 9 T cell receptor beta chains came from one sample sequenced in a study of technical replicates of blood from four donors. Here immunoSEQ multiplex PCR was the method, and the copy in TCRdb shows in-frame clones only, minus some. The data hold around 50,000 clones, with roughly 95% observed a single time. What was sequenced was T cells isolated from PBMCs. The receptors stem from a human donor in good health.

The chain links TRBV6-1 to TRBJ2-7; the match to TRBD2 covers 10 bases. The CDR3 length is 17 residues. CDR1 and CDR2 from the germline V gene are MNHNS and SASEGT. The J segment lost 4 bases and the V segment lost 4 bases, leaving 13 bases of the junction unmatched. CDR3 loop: CASSVRQIQLAGYEQYF. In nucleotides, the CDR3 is TGTGCCAGCAGTGTTCGGCAGATTCAACTAGCGGGGTACGAGCAGTACTTC.

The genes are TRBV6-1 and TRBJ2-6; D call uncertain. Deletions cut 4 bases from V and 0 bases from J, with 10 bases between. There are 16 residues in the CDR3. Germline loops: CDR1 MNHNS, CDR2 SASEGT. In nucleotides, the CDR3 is TGTGCCAGCAGTGGGAGCGCGCTCTCTGGGGCCAACGTCCTGACTTTC. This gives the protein CASSGSALSGANVLTF.

CDR3 sequence: CASSYSEGLPFYGYTF. In nucleotides, the CDR3 is TGTGCCAGCAGTTACTCGGAGGGACTTCCGTTTTATGGCTACACCTTC. The rearrangement uses TRBV6-5 and TRBJ1-2; D is possibly TRBD1 (5 bases). The CDR3 consists of 16 residues. V lost 0 bases to trimming and J lost 5 bases, with 16 bases between them. Germline V gives CDR1 MNHEY, CDR2 SVGAGI.

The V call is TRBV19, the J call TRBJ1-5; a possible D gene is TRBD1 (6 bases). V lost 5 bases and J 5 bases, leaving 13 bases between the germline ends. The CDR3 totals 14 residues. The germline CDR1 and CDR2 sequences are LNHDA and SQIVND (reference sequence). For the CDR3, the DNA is TGTGCCAGTAGTGCTGAACAGGGTTATCAGCCCCAGCATTTT. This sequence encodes CASSAEQGYQPQHF. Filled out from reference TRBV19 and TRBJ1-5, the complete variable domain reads DGGITQSPKYLFRKEGQNVTLSCEQNLNHDAMYWYRQDPGQGLRLIYYSQIVNDFQKGDIAEGYSVSREKKESFPLTVTSAQKNPTAFYLCASSAEQGYQPQHFGDGTRLSIL.

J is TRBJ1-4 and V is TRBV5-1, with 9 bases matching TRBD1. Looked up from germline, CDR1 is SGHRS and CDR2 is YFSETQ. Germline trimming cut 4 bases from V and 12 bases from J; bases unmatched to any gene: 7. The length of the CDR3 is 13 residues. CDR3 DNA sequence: TGCGCCAGCAGCATGGGACAGGGTGTGGAACTGTTTTTT. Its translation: CASSMGQGVELFF.

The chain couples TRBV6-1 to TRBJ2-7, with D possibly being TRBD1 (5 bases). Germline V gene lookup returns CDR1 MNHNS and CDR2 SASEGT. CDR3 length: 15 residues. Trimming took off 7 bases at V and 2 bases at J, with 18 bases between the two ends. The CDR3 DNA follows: TGTGCCAGCATTATCTCTACAGGTATCGCCTACGAGCAGTACTTC. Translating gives CASIISTGIAYEQYF.

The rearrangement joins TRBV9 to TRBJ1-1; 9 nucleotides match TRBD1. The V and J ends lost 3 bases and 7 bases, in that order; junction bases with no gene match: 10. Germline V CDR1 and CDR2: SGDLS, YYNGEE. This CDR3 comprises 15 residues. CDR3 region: CASSGTGTGTNEAFF. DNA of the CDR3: TGTGCCAGCAGCGGAACCGGGACAGGGACCAATGAAGCTTTCTTT.

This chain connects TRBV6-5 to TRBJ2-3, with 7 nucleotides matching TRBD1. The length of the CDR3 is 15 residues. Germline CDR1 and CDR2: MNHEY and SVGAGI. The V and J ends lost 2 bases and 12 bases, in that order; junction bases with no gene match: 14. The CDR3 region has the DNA TGTGCCAGCAGTTACGCGAGGACAGGACTGAAAGAACAGTATTTT. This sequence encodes CASSYARTGLKEQYF.

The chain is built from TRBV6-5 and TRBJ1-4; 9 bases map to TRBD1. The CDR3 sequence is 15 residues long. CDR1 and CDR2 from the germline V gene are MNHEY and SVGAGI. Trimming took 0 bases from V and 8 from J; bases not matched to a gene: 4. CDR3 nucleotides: TGTGCCAGCAGTTACTCCGGGACAGGGCGAGAAAAACTGTTTTTT. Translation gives CASSYSGTGREKLFF.